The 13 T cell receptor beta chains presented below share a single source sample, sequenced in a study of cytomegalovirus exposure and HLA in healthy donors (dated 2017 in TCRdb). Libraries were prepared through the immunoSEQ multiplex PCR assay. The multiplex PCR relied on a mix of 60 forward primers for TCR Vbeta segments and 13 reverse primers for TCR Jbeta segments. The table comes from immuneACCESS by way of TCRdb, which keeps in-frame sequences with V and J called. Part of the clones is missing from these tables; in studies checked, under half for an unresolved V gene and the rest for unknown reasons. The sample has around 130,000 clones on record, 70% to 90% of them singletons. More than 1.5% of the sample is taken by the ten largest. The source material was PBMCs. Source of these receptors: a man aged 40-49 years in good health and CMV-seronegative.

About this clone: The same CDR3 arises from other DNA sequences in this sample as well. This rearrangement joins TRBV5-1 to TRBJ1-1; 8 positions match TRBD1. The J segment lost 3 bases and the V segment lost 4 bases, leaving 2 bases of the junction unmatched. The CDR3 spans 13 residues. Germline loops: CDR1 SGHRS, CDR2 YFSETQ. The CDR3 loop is CASSLTGDTEAFF. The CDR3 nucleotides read TGCGCCAGCAGCCTGACAGGGGACACTGAAGCTTTCTTT.

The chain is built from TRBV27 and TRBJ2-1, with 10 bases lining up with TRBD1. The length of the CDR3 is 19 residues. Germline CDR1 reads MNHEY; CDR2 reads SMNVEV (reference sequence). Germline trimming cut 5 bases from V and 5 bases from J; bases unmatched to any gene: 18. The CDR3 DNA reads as TGTGCCAGCAGTCCCCGATCACCCGTAGACAGGGGGCCCCACAATGAGCAGTTCTTC. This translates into CASSPRSPVDRGPHNEQFF.

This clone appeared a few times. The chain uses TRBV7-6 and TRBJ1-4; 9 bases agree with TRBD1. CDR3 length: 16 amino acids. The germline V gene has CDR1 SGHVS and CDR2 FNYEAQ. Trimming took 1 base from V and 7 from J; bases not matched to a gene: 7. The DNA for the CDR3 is TGTGCCAGCAGCTTAGGGGCAGGACAGGGGTCTGAAAAACTGTTTTTT. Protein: CASSLGAGQGSEKLFF.

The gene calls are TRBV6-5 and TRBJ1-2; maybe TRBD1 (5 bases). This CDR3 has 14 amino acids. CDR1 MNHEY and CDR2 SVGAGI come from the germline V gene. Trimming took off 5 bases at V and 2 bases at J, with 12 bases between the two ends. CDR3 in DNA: TGTGCCAGCAGTAAGACAGATACCAACTATGGCTACACCTTC. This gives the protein CASSKTDTNYGYTF.

This CDR3 is CASTGTGSSYEQYF. CDR3 in DNA: TGTGCCAGCACCGGGACAGGGAGCTCCTACGAGCAGTACTTC. The rearrangement uses TRBV6-5 and TRBJ2-7, with 9 bases lining up with TRBD1. The germline V gene has CDR1 MNHEY and CDR2 SVGAGI. With V trimmed by 7 bases and J by 0 bases, 4 bases remained unmatched. The CDR3 extends over 14 amino acids.

Here the CDR3 reads CASSIGRSRLAERPFYEQYF. In DNA, the CDR3 is TGTGCCAGTAGTATCGGCCGAAGCCGACTAGCGGAGAGGCCCTTCTACGAGCAGTACTTC. V gene TRBV19 combines with J gene TRBJ2-7; 9 positions match TRBD2. This CDR3 is 20 amino acids long. Trimming took 3 bases from V and 3 from J; bases not matched to a gene: 21. Germline CDR1 is LNHDA and CDR2 is SQIVND (reference sequence).

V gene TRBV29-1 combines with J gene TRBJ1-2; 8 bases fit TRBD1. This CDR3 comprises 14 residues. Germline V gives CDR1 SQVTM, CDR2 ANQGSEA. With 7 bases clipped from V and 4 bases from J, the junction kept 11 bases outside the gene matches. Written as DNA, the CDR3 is TGCAGCGGAGCGACAGGGGTGGTTGGCTATGGCTACACCTTC. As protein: CSGATGVVGYGYTF. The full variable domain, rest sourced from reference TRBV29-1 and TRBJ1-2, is SAVISQKPSRDICQRGTSLTIQCQVDSQVTMMFWYRQQPGQSLTLIATANQGSEATYESGFVIDKFPISRPNLTFSTLTVSNMSPEDSSIYLCSGATGVVGYGYTFGSGTRLTVV.

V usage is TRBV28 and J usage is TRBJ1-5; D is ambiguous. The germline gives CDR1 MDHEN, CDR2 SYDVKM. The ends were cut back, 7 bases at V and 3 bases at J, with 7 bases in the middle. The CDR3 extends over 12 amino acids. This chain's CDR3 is CASMQVNQPQHF. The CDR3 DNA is TGTGCCAGCATGCAGGTCAATCAGCCCCAGCATTTT.

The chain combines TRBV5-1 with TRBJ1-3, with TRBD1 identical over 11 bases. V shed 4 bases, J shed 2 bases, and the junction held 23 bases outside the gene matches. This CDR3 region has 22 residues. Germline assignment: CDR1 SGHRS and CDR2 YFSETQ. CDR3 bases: TGCGCCAGCAGCAATAGACCTCCCCGGGACAGGGGGTTAATTCGAACTGGAAACACCATATATTTT. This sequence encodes CASSNRPPRDRGLIRTGNTIYF.

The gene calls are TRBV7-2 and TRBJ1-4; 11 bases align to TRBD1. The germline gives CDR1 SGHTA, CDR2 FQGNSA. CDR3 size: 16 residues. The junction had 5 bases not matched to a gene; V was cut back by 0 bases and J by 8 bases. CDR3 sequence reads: CASSLAGGTGGEKLFF. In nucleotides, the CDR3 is TGTGCCAGCAGCTTAGCGGGCGGGACAGGGGGAGAAAAACTGTTTTTT.

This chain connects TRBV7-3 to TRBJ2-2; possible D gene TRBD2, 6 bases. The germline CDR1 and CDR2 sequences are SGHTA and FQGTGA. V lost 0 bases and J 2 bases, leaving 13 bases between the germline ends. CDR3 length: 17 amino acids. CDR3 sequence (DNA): TGTGCCAGCAGCTTAACTATCGGGACTCCCAACACCGGGGAGCTGTTTTTT. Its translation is CASSLTIGTPNTGELFF.

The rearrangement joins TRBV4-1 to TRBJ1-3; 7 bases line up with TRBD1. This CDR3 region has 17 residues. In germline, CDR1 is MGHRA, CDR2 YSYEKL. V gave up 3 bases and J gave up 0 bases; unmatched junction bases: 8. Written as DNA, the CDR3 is TGCGCCAGCAGCCACTTGACAGGGTCGAGCTCTGGAAACACCATATATTTT. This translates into CASSHLTGSSSGNTIYF.

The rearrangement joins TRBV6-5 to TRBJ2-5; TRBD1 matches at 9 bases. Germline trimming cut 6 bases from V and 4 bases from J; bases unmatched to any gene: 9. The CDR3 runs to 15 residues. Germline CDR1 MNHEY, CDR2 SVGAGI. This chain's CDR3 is CASRPGTGPLETQYF. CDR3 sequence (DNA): TGTGCCAGCAGACCCGGGACAGGGCCCCTAGAGACCCAGTACTTC.